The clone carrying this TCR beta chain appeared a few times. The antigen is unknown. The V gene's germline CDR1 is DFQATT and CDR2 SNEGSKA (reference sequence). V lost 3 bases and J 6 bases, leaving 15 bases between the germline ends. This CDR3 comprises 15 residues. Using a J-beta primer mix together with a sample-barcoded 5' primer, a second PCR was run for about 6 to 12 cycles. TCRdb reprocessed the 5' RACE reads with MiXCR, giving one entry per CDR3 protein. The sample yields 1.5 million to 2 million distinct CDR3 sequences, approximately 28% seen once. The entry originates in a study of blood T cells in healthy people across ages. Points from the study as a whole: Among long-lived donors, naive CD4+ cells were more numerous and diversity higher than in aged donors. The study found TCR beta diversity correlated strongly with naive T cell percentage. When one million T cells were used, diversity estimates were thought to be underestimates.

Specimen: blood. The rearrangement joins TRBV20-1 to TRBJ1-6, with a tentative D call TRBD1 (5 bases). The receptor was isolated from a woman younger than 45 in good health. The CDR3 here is CSASVWSGGNSPLHF. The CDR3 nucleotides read TGCAGTGCTAGTGTTTGGTCTGGGGGTAATTCACCCCTCCACTTT.